Only one count was recorded for the clone carrying this TCR beta chain. The data originate from a study of blood T cell repertoires in COVID-19. The overall study: Nucleic acid was either cDNA or gDNA, and it came from T cells, B-cell-depleted T cells, or PBMCs.

This CDR3 is 17 amino acids long. Trimming removed 5 bases at V and 0 bases at J, with 17 bases between. Germline CDR1 reads LNHDA; CDR2 reads SQIVND (reference sequence). TCRdb keeps only in-frame clones here, not all; method: immunoSEQ multiplex PCR. The table lists some 150,000 clones, approximately 83% of them singletons. The TCR originated in a human donor with acute or convalescent COVID-19. The donor label of this sample is uncertain. V is TRBV19 and J is TRBJ2-4; D possibly corresponds to TRBD1 (7 bases). Sequencing was done on a sample of peripheral blood. CDR3 region: CASSGGGTALAKNIQYF. The CDR3 nucleotides are TGTGCCAGTAGTGGAGGAGGGACAGCTCTAGCCAAAAACATTCAGTACTTC.